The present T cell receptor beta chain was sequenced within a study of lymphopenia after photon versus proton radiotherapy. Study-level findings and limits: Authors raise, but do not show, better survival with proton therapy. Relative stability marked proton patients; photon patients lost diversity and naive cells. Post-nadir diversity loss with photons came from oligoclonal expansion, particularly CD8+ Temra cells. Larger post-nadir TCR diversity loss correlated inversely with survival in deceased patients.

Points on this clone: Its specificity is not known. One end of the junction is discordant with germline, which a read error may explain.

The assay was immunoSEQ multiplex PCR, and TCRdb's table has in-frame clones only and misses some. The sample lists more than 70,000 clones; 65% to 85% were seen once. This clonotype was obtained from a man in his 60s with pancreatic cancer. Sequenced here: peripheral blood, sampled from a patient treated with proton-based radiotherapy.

The CDR3 spells CASNYGSGGNTEAFF. For the CDR3, the DNA is TGTGCCAGCAATTACGGTTCTGGGGGCAACACTGAAGCTTTCTTT. This chain uses TRBV6-6 with TRBJ1-1; D perhaps matches TRBD1 (6 bases). The germline CDR1 and CDR2 sequences are MNHNY and SVGAGI (reference sequence). This CDR3 spans 15 amino acids.